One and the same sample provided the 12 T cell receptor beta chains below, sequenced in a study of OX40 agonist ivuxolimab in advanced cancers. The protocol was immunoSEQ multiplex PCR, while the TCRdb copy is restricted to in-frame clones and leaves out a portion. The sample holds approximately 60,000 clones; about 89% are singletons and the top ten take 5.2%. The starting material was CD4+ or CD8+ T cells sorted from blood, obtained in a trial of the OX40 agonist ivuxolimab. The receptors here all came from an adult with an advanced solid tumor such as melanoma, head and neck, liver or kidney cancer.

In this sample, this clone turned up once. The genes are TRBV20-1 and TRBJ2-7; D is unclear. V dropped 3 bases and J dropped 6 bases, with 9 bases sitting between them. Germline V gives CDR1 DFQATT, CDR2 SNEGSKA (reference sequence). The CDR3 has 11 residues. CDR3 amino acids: CSASPGPEQYF. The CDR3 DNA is TGCAGTGCTAGCCCAGGCCCCGAGCAGTACTTC.

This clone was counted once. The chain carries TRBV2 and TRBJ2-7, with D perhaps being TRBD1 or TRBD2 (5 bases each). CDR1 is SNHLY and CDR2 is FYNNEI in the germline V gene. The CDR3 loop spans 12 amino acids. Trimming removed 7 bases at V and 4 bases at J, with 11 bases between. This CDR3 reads CASTGEGYEQYF. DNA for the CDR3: TGTGCCAGCACGGGCGAGGGGTACGAGCAGTACTTC.

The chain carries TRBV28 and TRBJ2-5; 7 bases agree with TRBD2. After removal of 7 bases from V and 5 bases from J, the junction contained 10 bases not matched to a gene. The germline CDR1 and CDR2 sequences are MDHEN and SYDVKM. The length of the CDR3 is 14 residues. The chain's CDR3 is CASISAGVLETQYF. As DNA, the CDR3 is TGTGCCAGCATCTCCGCGGGGGTCTTGGAGACCCAGTACTTC.

The CDR3 DNA sequence: TGTGCCAGCAGCTTCGGACTAGTCCGCACAGATACGCAGTATTTT. Translated: CASSFGLVRTDTQYF. The rearrangement links TRBV5-6 to TRBJ2-3, with 7 positions matching TRBD2. V was clipped by 2 bases and J by 1 base; unmatched bases: 4. This CDR3 has 15 amino acids. Germline assignment: CDR1 SGHDT and CDR2 YYEEEE.

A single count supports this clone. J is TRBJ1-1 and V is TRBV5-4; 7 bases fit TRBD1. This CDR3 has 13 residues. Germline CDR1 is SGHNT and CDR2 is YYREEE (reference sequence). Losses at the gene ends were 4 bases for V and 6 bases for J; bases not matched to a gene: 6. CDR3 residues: CASSRQGLSEAFF. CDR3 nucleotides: TGTGCCAGCAGCCGACAGGGACTCTCTGAAGCTTTCTTT.

CDR3 in amino acids: CASSGGTGGAPYGYTF. The CDR3 coding sequence is TGTGCCAGCAGTGGAGGGACAGGGGGCGCTCCCTATGGCTACACCTTC. The rearrangement uses TRBV28 and TRBJ1-2; 12 bases map to TRBD1. CDR3 size: 16 residues. Looked up from germline, CDR1 is MDHEN and CDR2 is SYDVKM. The trim removed 5 bases at V and 4 bases at J, leaving 8 bases unmatched.

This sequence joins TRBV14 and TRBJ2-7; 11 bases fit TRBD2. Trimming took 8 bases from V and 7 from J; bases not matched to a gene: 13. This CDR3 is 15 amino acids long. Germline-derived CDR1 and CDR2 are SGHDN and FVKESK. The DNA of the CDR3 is TGTGCCAGCTCTCGCCATACCGGGACTAGCGGTGAGCAGTACTTC. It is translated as CASSRHTGTSGEQYF.

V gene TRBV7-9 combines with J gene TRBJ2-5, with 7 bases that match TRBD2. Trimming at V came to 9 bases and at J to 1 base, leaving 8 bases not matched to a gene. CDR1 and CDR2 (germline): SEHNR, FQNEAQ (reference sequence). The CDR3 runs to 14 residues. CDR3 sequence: CASSGRGVQETQYF. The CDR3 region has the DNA TGTGCCAGTAGCGGGCGAGGGGTCCAAGAGACCCAGTACTTC.

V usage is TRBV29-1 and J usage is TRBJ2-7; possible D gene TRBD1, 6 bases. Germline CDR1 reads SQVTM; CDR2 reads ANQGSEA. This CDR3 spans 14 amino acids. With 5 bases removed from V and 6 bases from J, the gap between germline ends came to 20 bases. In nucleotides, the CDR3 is TGCAGCGTTCGGCTACAGGGAAGGGATGCCGAGCAGTACTTC. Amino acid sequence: CSVRLQGRDAEQYF.

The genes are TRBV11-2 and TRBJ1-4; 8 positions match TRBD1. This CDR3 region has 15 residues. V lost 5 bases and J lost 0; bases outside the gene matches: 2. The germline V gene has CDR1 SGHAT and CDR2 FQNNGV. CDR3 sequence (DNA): TGTGCCAGCAGCCGGACAGGGCCAACTAATGAAAAACTGTTTTTT. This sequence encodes CASSRTGPTNEKLFF.

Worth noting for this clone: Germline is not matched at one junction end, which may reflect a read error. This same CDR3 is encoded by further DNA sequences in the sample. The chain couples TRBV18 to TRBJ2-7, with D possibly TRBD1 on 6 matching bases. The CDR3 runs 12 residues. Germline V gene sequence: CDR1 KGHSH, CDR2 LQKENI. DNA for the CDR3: TGTGCCAGCTCGGACGATGGGGGCCTCGATGTTTTC. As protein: CASSDDGGLDVF. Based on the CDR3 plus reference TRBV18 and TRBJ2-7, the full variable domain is NAGVMQNPRHLVRRRGQEARLRCSPMKGHSHVYWYRQLPEEGLKFMVYLQKENIIDESGMPKERFSAEFPKEGPSILRIQQVVRGDSAAYFCASSDDGGLDVFGPGTRLTVT.

The CDR3 sequence: CASRLGQVSNQPQHF. The DNA for the CDR3 is TGTGCCAGCAGATTGGGACAGGTTAGCAATCAGCCCCAGCATTTT. The J gene is TRBJ1-5, the V gene TRBV27, with 8 bases lining up with TRBD1. V dropped 6 bases and J dropped 0; count of bases not matched to a gene: 4. From germline, CDR1 is MNHEY and CDR2 SMNVEV (reference sequence). CDR3 length equals 15 residues.